This T cell receptor beta chain was identified in a study of T cells in Graves' hyperthyroidism and ophthalmopathy. Looking at the study overall: Pretreatment peripheral blood was obtained at initial diagnosis.

Study findings and constraints: A median 6.5 months before onset, the model predicted ophthalmopathy. In blood, most of the thyroid clonotypes expanded above 0.001 were also present.

The CDR3 totals 12 residues. The J segment lost 8 bases and the V segment lost 5 bases, leaving 4 bases of the junction unmatched. Germline V gene sequence: CDR1 MDHEN, CDR2 SYDVKM. Using RNA transcripts as the source, TCR beta CDR3 regions were amplified. A first-round RT-PCR of the TCR CDR3 used the HTBI primer set. TCRdb fed the multiplex PCR reads into MiXCR, producing one record per CDR3 protein. The sample shows over 250,000 distinct CDR3 sequences, approximately 23% of them seen only once. In regard to this clonotype: The target antigen is unknown.

Ophthalmopathy patients showed a Clinical Activity Score of at least 3, NOSPECS grade of at least 4 and duration under 3 months. J is TRBJ1-1 and V is TRBV28; 8 positions match TRBD1. The receptor comes from a man aged 30 to 39 with Graves' ophthalmopathy. Sequenced sample: blood. The CDR3 region is CASSPDRAEAFF. CDR3 sequence (DNA): TGTGCCAGCAGTCCGGACAGGGCGGAAGCTTTCTTT.